This TCR beta chain was observed in a study of shared clonotypes between healthy human individuals. The method was immunoSEQ multiplex PCR; TCRdb's version includes in-frame clones alone and lacks a portion of them. The sample includes over 2,000,000 clones, over 85% of them seen just once. The germline CDR1 and CDR2 sequences are LNHDA and SQIVND (reference sequence). The CDR3 is 16 residues long. V lost 4 bases and J 6 bases, leaving 18 bases between the germline ends. Naive-designated CD8 cells lacked CD45RO, were positively enriched for CCR7, and omitted terminally differentiated effector memory CD45RA+ cells. All donors were Caucasian adults living in Nashville, Tennessee.

The sequence came from a man between 18 and 35 years old in good health. Some clones in this sample may be carry-over from other donors' samples. The chain links TRBV19 to TRBJ2-2; no clear D. Sequenced sample: naive CD8+ T cells from PBMCs. CDR3 protein: CASSTRHASEAGELFF. CDR3 DNA: TGTGCCAGTAGTACCCGACATGCATCCGAAGCCGGGGAGCTGTTTTTT.